This is a list of T cell receptor beta chains from one sample in a study of blood T cell repertoires in COVID-19. Libraries were prepared by immunoSEQ multiplex PCR; TCRdb keeps only in-frame clonotypes and omits some of them. The table includes approximately 170,000 clones, roughly 83% detected once. The sequencing sample was made of PBMCs or T cells enriched from blood (not recorded which). The receptors come from a woman aged 45-60 years who had recovered from COVID-19. The CDR3 runs from the conserved cysteine through the conserved F or W. Fields, in order: V gene, D gene, J gene, clone size, CDR3 DNA, CDR3 protein. The D gene is left open where the match is weak. Not all rows give a size; the values are once, few, many and, for expanded clones, a class.

V: TRBV11-2
D: TRBD2
J: TRBJ2-1
size: .
DNA: TGTGCCAGCAGCTCTACCGGGACTAGCGGGAAGAATGAGCAGTTCTTC
CDR3: CASSSTGTSGKNEQFF

V: TRBV19
D: .
J: TRBJ2-5
size: .
DNA: TGTGCCAGTAGTAGGACTAGCAGGGGGGAGACCCAGTACTTC
CDR3: CASSRTSRGETQYF

V: TRBV7-9
D: .
J: TRBJ1-2
size: .
DNA: TGTGCCAGCAGCTCATGGGGGGCTAACTATGGCTACACCTTC
CDR3: CASSSWGANYGYTF

V: TRBV19
D: .
J: TRBJ1-1
size: .
DNA: TGTGCCAGTAGCACGGACAGTTTGAACACTGAAGCTTTCTTT
CDR3: CASSTDSLNTEAFF

V: TRBV12-3/TRBV12-4
D: .
J: TRBJ1-2
size: .
DNA: TGTGCCAGCAGCTTGGAGTTAAGTGGCTACACCTTC
CDR3: CASSLELSGYTF

V: TRBV6-1
D: .
J: TRBJ1-2
size: .
DNA: TGTGCCAGCAGTGATTTGACAGGTCGCTATGGCTACACCTTC
CDR3: CASSDLTGRYGYTF

V: TRBV6-1
D: TRBD1
J: TRBJ1-6
size: .
DNA: TGTGCCAGCAGTGAAGCCCGGACAGGGGTTTCACCCCTCCACTTT
CDR3: CASSEARTGVSPLHF

V: TRBV5-1
D: TRBD1
J: TRBJ1-4
size: .
DNA: TGCGCCAGCAGCTTACGACAGGGGAGTGAAAAACTGTTTTTT
CDR3: CASSLRQGSEKLFF

V: TRBV2
D: TRBD2
J: TRBJ2-1
size: .
DNA: TGTGCCAGCAGGATGGGACTAGCGGGAGTAGGCAATGAGCAGTTCTTC
CDR3: CASRMGLAGVGNEQFF

V: TRBV6-2/TRBV6-3
D: .
J: TRBJ2-2
size: medium-sized
DNA: TGTGCCAGCAGCCCACCGGGGGGCATAACCGGGGAGCTGTTTTTT
CDR3: CASSPPGGITGELFF

V: TRBV9
D: TRBD1
J: TRBJ1-2
size: .
DNA: TGTGCCAGCAGCCCACGGCGGGACAGGGACTATGGCTACACCTTC
CDR3: CASSPRRDRDYGYTF

V: TRBV7-9
D: .
J: TRBJ2-1
size: .
DNA: TGTGCCAGCAGCTTGGGGCCCCATCCCGAGCAGTTCTTC
CDR3: CASSLGPHPEQFF

V: TRBV6-5
D: TRBD1
J: TRBJ2-4
size: .
DNA: TGTGCCAGCAGTCTTACGACAGGGGTTAAAAACATTCAGTACTTC
CDR3: CASSLTTGVKNIQYF

V: TRBV5-1
D: TRBD1
J: TRBJ1-5
size: once
DNA: TGCGCCAGCAGCCTCACAGGGGGCGATCAGCCCCAGCATTTT
CDR3: CASSLTGGDQPQHF

V: TRBV6-5
D: TRBD1
J: TRBJ1-2
size: .
DNA: TGTGCCAGCAGCTTTCGGGACAGGGCGGATGGCTACACCTTC
CDR3: CASSFRDRADGYTF

V: TRBV27
D: .
J: TRBJ1-4
size: .
DNA: TGTGCCAGCAGTTTAACCGGCAGGTTCGGTAGGCTGTTTTTT
CDR3: CASSLTGRFGRLFF

V: TRBV5-1
D: .
J: TRBJ2-3
size: .
DNA: TGCGCCAGCAGCGACGCGAGGAGCGGCAATAGGGGGAATACGCAGTATTTT
CDR3: CASSDARSGNRGNTQYF

V: TRBV6-1
D: .
J: TRBJ2-1
size: .
DNA: TGTGCCAGCAGTGAAGGAGCAGGCGATGAGCAGTTCTTC
CDR3: CASSEGAGDEQFF

V: TRBV20-1
D: .
J: TRBJ1-2
size: .
DNA: TGCAGTGCTAGTACAGCCAACTATGGCTACACCTTC
CDR3: CSASTANYGYTF

V: TRBV19
D: .
J: TRBJ2-5
size: few
DNA: TGTGCCAGTGGCGGGGGCCGGGCGGGAGAGACCCAGTACTTC
CDR3: CASGGGRAGETQYF

V: TRBV7-9
D: TRBD1
J: TRBJ1-6
size: .
DNA: TGTGCCAGCAGCGGCACCGGGACAGCAAATTCACCCCTCCACTTT
CDR3: CASSGTGTANSPLHF

V: TRBV7-9
D: .
J: TRBJ1-2
size: .
DNA: TGTGCCAGCAGCTTGTCCGTCTGGGCGAACTATGGCTACACCTTC
CDR3: CASSLSVWANYGYTF

V: TRBV27
D: .
J: TRBJ1-5
size: .
DNA: TGTGCCAGCAGTTTACTTGGCCAGGGGCTCCAGCCCCAGCATTTT
CDR3: CASSLLGQGLQPQHF

V: TRBV2
D: .
J: TRBJ1-1
size: .
DNA: TGTGCCAGCAGTGAAATACAGGGCAGGGGCGCTTTCTTT
CDR3: CASSEIQGRGAFF

V: TRBV18
D: .
J: TRBJ2-5
size: once
DNA: TGTGCCAGCTCACCACCGCGTACAGGGATGGAGACCCAGTACTTC
CDR3: CASSPPRTGMETQYF

V: TRBV27
D: .
J: TRBJ1-6
size: .
DNA: TGTGCCAGCAGCCGCGCGGAATACTCACCCCTCCACTTT
CDR3: CASSRAEYSPLHF

V: TRBV11-2
D: TRBD2
J: TRBJ2-5
size: .
DNA: TGTGCCAGCACCCAGATAGCGGGAGGGAACCAAGAGACCCAGTACTTC
CDR3: CASTQIAGGNQETQYF

V: TRBV7-2
D: .
J: TRBJ1-2
size: .
DNA: TGTGCCAGCAGCGCTAGGGTGGGGGCTACTACCAAAAGCCCTGGCTACACCTTC
CDR3: CASSARVGATTKSPGYTF

V: TRBV28
D: TRBD1
J: TRBJ1-5
size: .
DNA: TGTGCCAGCAGACAGGGGTATAATCAGCCCCAGCATTTT
CDR3: CASRQGYNQPQHF

V: TRBV27
D: TRBD2
J: TRBJ2-1
size: .
DNA: TGTGCCAGCAGCCTTGTCGGGACTAGTCGGAGCGATGAGCAGTTCTTC
CDR3: CASSLVGTSRSDEQFF

V: TRBV13
D: TRBD2
J: TRBJ2-1
size: .
DNA: TGTGCCAGCAGCTCGGGACTAGCGGGGGGGCGAGGGAATGAGCAGTTCTTC
CDR3: CASSSGLAGGRGNEQFF

V: TRBV5-1
D: TRBD1
J: TRBJ1-1
size: .
DNA: TGCGCCAGCAGCACGGGGACAGGGAATGCTGAAGCTTTCTTT
CDR3: CASSTGTGNAEAFF

V: TRBV27
D: .
J: TRBJ1-1
size: .
DNA: TGTGCCAGCAGTACCTACAGGCGTCACACTGAAGCTTTCTTT
CDR3: CASSTYRRHTEAFF

V: TRBV30
D: TRBD1
J: TRBJ2-1
size: .
DNA: TGTGCCTGGAGTGGAGGGGGCTCCGCCAATGAGCAGTTCTTC
CDR3: CAWSGGGSANEQFF

V: TRBV2
D: TRBD1
J: TRBJ1-2
size: .
DNA: TGTGCCAGCATCCCGGACAGGGGAAACTATGGCTACACCTTC
CDR3: CASIPDRGNYGYTF

V: TRBV14
D: TRBD2
J: TRBJ2-3
size: .
DNA: TGTGCCAGCAGCCTGGGACTAGCGGGGCGACGAGTTGATACGCAGTATTTT
CDR3: CASSLGLAGRRVDTQYF

V: TRBV5-1
D: .
J: TRBJ2-2
size: .
DNA: TGCGCCAGCAGCTGGGGAGTCCCCACCGGGGAGCTGTTTTTT
CDR3: CASSWGVPTGELFF

V: TRBV24-1
D: .
J: TRBJ1-1
size: .
DNA: TGTGCCACCCCGACAGTAGGGACTGAAGCTTTCTTT
CDR3: CATPTVGTEAFF

V: TRBV2
D: TRBD1
J: TRBJ1-4
size: .
DNA: TGTGCCAGTGGGGACAGGGGGCGTACTAATGAAAAACTGTTTTTT
CDR3: CASGDRGRTNEKLFF

V: TRBV29-1
D: TRBD1
J: TRBJ2-3
size: .
DNA: TGCAGCGTTCGGACAGGCCTCACCACAGATACGCAGTATTTT
CDR3: CSVRTGLTTDTQYF

V: TRBV7-2
D: .
J: TRBJ1-2
size: once
DNA: TGTGCCAGCAGCTTAACGGGGGGCGGGCTATATGGCTACACCTTC
CDR3: CASSLTGGGLYGYTF

V: TRBV3-1/TRBV3-2
D: TRBD1
J: TRBJ1-2
size: .
DNA: TGTGCCAGCAGTCTCACGAACAGGGGATTTGGCTACACCTTC
CDR3: CASSLTNRGFGYTF

V: TRBV23-1
D: TRBD2
J: TRBJ2-1
size: once
DNA: TGCGCCAGCAGTCAATGGACTAGCGGCCACCCCAAGTTCTTC
CDR3: CASSQWTSGHPKFF

V: TRBV11-2
D: .
J: TRBJ2-3
size: .
DNA: TGTGCCAGCAGCTTACCCCCCCCCGTGGATACGCAGTATTTT
CDR3: CASSLPPPVDTQYF

V: TRBV29-1
D: TRBD1
J: TRBJ2-1
size: .
DNA: TGCAGCGCCGTGGGACAGGGGGGCCTCAATGAGCAGTTCTTC
CDR3: CSAVGQGGLNEQFF

V: TRBV18
D: .
J: TRBJ2-3
size: .
DNA: TGTGCCAGCTCAGTAGGAACAGGCGGGAATACGCAGTATTTT
CDR3: CASSVGTGGNTQYF

V: TRBV5-1
D: .
J: TRBJ2-1
size: once
DNA: TGCGCCAGCAGCCTCGGGCAGGGGGGCAATGAGCAGTTCTTC
CDR3: CASSLGQGGNEQFF

V: TRBV11-2
D: .
J: TRBJ1-2
size: .
DNA: TGTGCCAGCAGCTTATCCGGGGTGGGCTACACCTTC
CDR3: CASSLSGVGYTF

V: TRBV7-2
D: TRBD1
J: TRBJ1-2
size: .
DNA: TGTGCCAGTACGACAGGGCCTATGGGCTACACCTTC
CDR3: CASTTGPMGYTF

V: TRBV7-2
D: .
J: TRBJ2-3
size: .
DNA: TGTGCCAGCAGCTCGCCAATGGGGGGAGATACGCAGTATTTT
CDR3: CASSSPMGGDTQYF

V: TRBV11-3
D: TRBD2
J: TRBJ2-1
size: .
DNA: TGTGCCAGCAGCCACGGACTAGCGGGAGGAAATGAGCAGTTCTTC
CDR3: CASSHGLAGGNEQFF

V: TRBV30
D: TRBD2
J: TRBJ2-3
size: .
DNA: TGTGCCTGGAGTGGGACTAGCGAGGGTACGCAGTATTTT
CDR3: CAWSGTSEGTQYF

V: TRBV2
D: .
J: TRBJ1-2
size: .
DNA: TGTGCCAGCAGTGAAGGAGGCCCGGGAAGGAATGGCTACACCTTC
CDR3: CASSEGGPGRNGYTF

V: TRBV5-1
D: TRBD1
J: TRBJ1-1
size: .
DNA: TGCGCCAGCAGTTCCGGGACAGGCGCACGGACTGAAGCTTTCTTT
CDR3: CASSSGTGARTEAFF

V: TRBV6-1
D: TRBD2
J: TRBJ2-1
size: .
DNA: TGTGCCAGCTACCCAGCGGGGCTTAACAATGAGCAGTTCTTC
CDR3: CASYPAGLNNEQFF

V: TRBV6-4
D: .
J: TRBJ1-1
size: .
DNA: TGTGCCAGCAGTGCAAGAGAGAACACTGAAGCTTTCTTT
CDR3: CASSARENTEAFF